Listed below are T cell receptor beta chains from one sample, sequenced in a study of blood T cell repertoires in COVID-19. Repertoires were generated with immunoSEQ multiplex PCR, while TCRdb's copy carries only in-frame clones and drops some. The sample has some 250,000 clones; around 83% are singletons. The sample was peripheral blood. Receptor source: an elderly woman with acute or convalescent COVID-19. The CDR3 runs from the conserved cysteine through the conserved F or W.

v_call cdr3_aa
TRBV5-5 CASSLAGNEKLFF
TRBV5-1 CASSLEAGTNYNEQFF
TRBV19 CASSIRGRGNQPQHF
TRBV9 CASSVGTGSDNEKLFF
TRBV7-9 CASSFWTGPIDSPLHF
TRBV2 CASKDRRRGENTEAFF
TRBV14 CASSPVGSYEQYF
TRBV27 CASSLGGVREQYF
TRBV3-1/TRBV3-2 CASSRRQGDEQFF
TRBV5-1 CASSLTLTVGGARDTQYF
TRBV6-5 CASNRDSSSYEQYF
TRBV5-1 CASSLARGNTEAFF
TRBV2 CASSERWPGGTEAFF
TRBV2 CATQSTGNYGYTF
TRBV20-1 CSARGGETQYF
TRBV5-1 CASSLQVGTDTQYF
TRBV5-4 CASSFRDSKNIQYF
TRBV29-1 CSVEALDSPDTQYF
TRBV7-2 CASSRDRGADTQYF
TRBV2 CASNPGQGTNTEAFF
TRBV5-1 CASSLVSSSSYNEQFF
TRBV14 CASSQDWRWETQYF